The clone carrying this T cell receptor beta chain was seen a few times. Its antigen remains unknown. Investigators isolated RNA and reverse transcribed it into cDNA to act as the sequencing template. Sequenced by immunoSEQ multiplex PCR; TCRdb stores in-frame clones only, minus some. In the table there are fewer than 250,000 clones, more than 45% of which are singletons. The entry originates in a study of CD8+ T cells in alopecia areata. Alopecia areata patients gave lesional scalp punch biopsies and peripheral blood samples. CD4+ and CD8+ T cells were sorted from PBMCs stained for CD3, CD4 and CD8. Germline CDR1 reads SGHRS; CDR2 reads YFSETQ. This CDR3 spans 14 amino acids. The V end was cut by 4 bases, the J end by 3 bases, with 14 bases between. Study-level points and caveats: Scalp sequencing captures resident alphabeta T cells of normal skin too. Normal scalp had lower clonality than lesional scalp, with alopecia totalis/universalis lesions showing this most strongly.

This specimen was CD4+ T cells sorted from blood, taken at week 0. This TCR was sampled from a human donor with alopecia areata. The rearrangement joins TRBV5-1 to TRBJ2-7; perhaps TRBD1 as D (6 bases). The chain's CDR3 is CASSPVTGSYEQYF. The CDR3 DNA sequence: TGCGCCAGCAGCCCGGTAACAGGGAGCTACGAGCAGTACTTC. Based on the CDR3 plus reference TRBV5-1 and TRBJ2-7, the full variable domain is KAGVTQTPRYLIKTRGQQVTLSCSPISGHRSVSWYQQTPGQGLQFLFEYFSETQRNKGNFPGRFSGRQFSNSRSEMNVSTLELGDSALYLCASSPVTGSYEQYFGPGTRLTVT.